The 15 T cell receptor beta chains reported below all come from one sample, sequenced in a study of shared clonotypes between healthy human individuals. The method was immunoSEQ multiplex PCR; TCRdb's version includes in-frame clones alone and lacks a portion of them. Of 980,000 or so clones listed, about three quarters are singletons. Sample: memory CD4+ T cells sorted from blood. Subset here: CD45RA-negative fraction. Receptors originate from a man aged 18 to 29 in good health.

The chain uses TRBV5-4 and TRBJ2-3, with 8 bases lining up with TRBD1. J was trimmed by 4 bases and V by 4 bases; bases with no gene match: 8. The germline CDR1 and CDR2 sequences are SGHNT and YYREEE (reference sequence). The CDR3 runs to 15 residues. The CDR3 spells CASSTTGDPADTQYF. In DNA form, the CDR3 reads TGTGCCAGCAGCACGACAGGGGATCCCGCAGATACGCAGTATTTT.

The gene calls are TRBV6-1 and TRBJ2-7; D remains ambiguous. Trimming left V 2 bases short and J 2 bases short, with 13 bases between. From germline, CDR1 is MNHNS and CDR2 SASEGT. This CDR3 has 15 amino acids. The CDR3 nucleotides are TGTGCCAGCAGTGAAAGACCCTCTATCCCCTACGAGCAGTACTTC. It specifies CASSERPSIPYEQYF.

The CDR3 DNA reads as TGTGCCAGTAGGACCGGCGGAGCCTACGAGCAGTACTTC. This translates into CASRTGGAYEQYF. The chain links TRBV19 to TRBJ2-7, with D unresolved. Trimming cost V 6 bases and J 2 bases, with 11 bases left between them. Looked up from germline, CDR1 is LNHDA and CDR2 is SQIVND (reference sequence). CDR3 length equals 13 residues.

The chain carries TRBV11-2 and TRBJ2-5; the D gene is possibly TRBD2 (5 bases). The CDR3 is 14 residues long. Trimming shortened V by 5 bases and J by 1 base, and 11 bases separated the two germline ends. In germline, CDR1 is SGHAT, CDR2 FQNNGV. CDR3 in amino acids: CASSPGNSQETQYF. As DNA, the CDR3 is TGTGCCAGCAGCCCGGGAAATAGCCAAGAGACCCAGTACTTC.

This sequence joins TRBV15 and TRBJ2-5, with 7 bases aligning to TRBD1. The junction had 4 bases not matched to a gene; V was cut back by 4 bases and J by 2 bases. CDR1 is LNHNV, CDR2 YYDKDF, per germline (reference sequence). The CDR3 covers 14 residues. The CDR3 protein is CATSKGQTQETQYF. CDR3 bases: TGTGCCACCAGCAAGGGACAGACGCAAGAGACCCAGTACTTC.

The chain uses TRBV6-5 and TRBJ2-7; D remains unclear. The CDR3 extends over 14 amino acids. Trimming stripped 4 bases from V and 5 bases from J, with 15 bases between. The germline gives CDR1 MNHEY, CDR2 SVGAGI. Written as DNA, the CDR3 is TGTGCCAGCAGTTTTCGGCAGGTTGACAACGAGCAGTACTTC. Translation gives CASSFRQVDNEQYF.

Many counts were recorded for this clone. The chain recombines TRBV7-9 with TRBJ1-1, with a possible D match to TRBD1 (5 bases). CDR1 SEHNR and CDR2 FQNEAQ come from the germline V gene (reference sequence). This CDR3 region has 12 residues. V was cut by 5 bases and J by 7 bases, with 11 bases left in between. CDR3 in DNA: TGTGCCAGCAGCCCTGGGACGGGTGAAGCTTTCTTT. Translation gives CASSPGTGEAFF.

The rearrangement joins TRBV6-5 to TRBJ1-6; 9 bases are shared with TRBD1. The CDR3 has 14 amino acids. Germline CDR1 reads MNHEY; CDR2 reads SVGAGI. Trimming at V came to 6 bases and at J to 13 bases, leaving 10 bases not matched to a gene. The CDR3 nucleotides are TGTGCCAGCAGCAGGACAGGGGCCGGGTCTCCCCTCCACTTT. It codes for CASSRTGAGSPLHF.

The rearrangement joins TRBV5-4 to TRBJ2-5; 10 bases align to TRBD1. Germline trimming cut 7 bases from V and 5 bases from J; bases unmatched to any gene: 5. Germline-derived CDR1 and CDR2 are SGHNT and YYREEE (reference sequence). The CDR3 spans 13 residues. The CDR3 nucleotides read TGTGCCAGCGGCCGGGACAGGGGCGAGACCCAGTACTTC. This translates into CASGRDRGETQYF.

This clone was observed a few times. The chain recombines TRBV19 with TRBJ1-5; TRBD1 agrees at 10 bases. The CDR3 spans 15 residues. The V gene's germline CDR1 is LNHDA and CDR2 SQIVND (reference sequence). The trim removed 7 bases at V and 1 base at J, leaving 4 bases unmatched. In DNA form, the CDR3 reads TGTGCCAGTACCGTGGACAGGGGGAGCAATCAGCCCCAGCATTTT. This encodes CASTVDRGSNQPQHF.

Worth noting for this clone: Additional DNA sequences in this sample encode the identical CDR3. This chain connects TRBV5-1 to TRBJ1-1; D remains ambiguous. CDR1 is SGHRS and CDR2 is YFSETQ in the germline V gene. The CDR3 has 14 residues. V was trimmed by 0 bases and J by 1 base, leaving 7 bases between them. This CDR3 is CASSLDRGNTEAFF. The DNA for the CDR3 is TGCGCCAGCAGCTTGGATCGGGGGAACACTGAAGCTTTCTTT.

The chain carries TRBV10-3 and TRBJ2-3, with 10 bases matching TRBD2. Germline V lookup: CDR1 ENHRY, CDR2 SYGVKD. With 9 bases clipped from V and 4 bases from J, the junction kept 16 bases outside the gene matches. This CDR3 has 17 residues. DNA of the CDR3: TGTGCCATTCGACCTAGCGGGAGCCTAGAGCGTCCAGATACGCAGTATTTT. Its protein is CAIRPSGSLERPDTQYF.

This clone showed up just once. The CDR3 is CASSLSGGRVVYGGADTQYF. The CDR3 bases are TGTGCCAGCAGCTTGTCTGGGGGGAGGGTGGTTTATGGTGGAGCAGATACGCAGTATTTT. The chain combines TRBV5-4 with TRBJ2-3; 7 positions agree with TRBD2. The V gene's germline CDR1 is SGHNT and CDR2 YYREEE (reference sequence). Trimming at V came to 1 base and at J to 4 bases, leaving 21 bases not matched to a gene. The CDR3 totals 20 residues.

CDR3 DNA: TGTGCCAGCAGTGGATACGGGGGGAACACCGGGGAGCTGTTTTTT. Residues: CASSGYGGNTGELFF. J is TRBJ2-2 and V is TRBV2; a weak D match, TRBD2 (6 bases). CDR1 is SNHLY, CDR2 FYNNEI, per germline. Trimming left V 4 bases short and J 1 base short, with 10 bases between. The length of the CDR3 is 15 residues. Variable domain in full (rest from reference TRBV2 and TRBJ2-2): EPEVTQTPSHQVTQMGQEVILRCVPISNHLYFYWYRQILGQKVEFLVSFYNNEISEKSEIFDDQFSVERPDGSNFTLKIRSTKLEDSAMYFCASSGYGGNTGELFFGEGSRLTVL.

Note on this clone: Other nucleotide sequences in the sample specify the same CDR3. The V and J genes are TRBV28 and TRBJ1-5; D remains unclear. Trimming stripped 5 bases from V and 2 bases from J, with 10 bases between. Germline values: CDR1 MDHEN, CDR2 SYDVKM. The CDR3 extends over 14 amino acids. CDR3 loop: CASSSAWGNQPQHF. The CDR3 coding sequence is TGTGCCAGCAGTAGCGCGTGGGGCAATCAGCCCCAGCATTTT.